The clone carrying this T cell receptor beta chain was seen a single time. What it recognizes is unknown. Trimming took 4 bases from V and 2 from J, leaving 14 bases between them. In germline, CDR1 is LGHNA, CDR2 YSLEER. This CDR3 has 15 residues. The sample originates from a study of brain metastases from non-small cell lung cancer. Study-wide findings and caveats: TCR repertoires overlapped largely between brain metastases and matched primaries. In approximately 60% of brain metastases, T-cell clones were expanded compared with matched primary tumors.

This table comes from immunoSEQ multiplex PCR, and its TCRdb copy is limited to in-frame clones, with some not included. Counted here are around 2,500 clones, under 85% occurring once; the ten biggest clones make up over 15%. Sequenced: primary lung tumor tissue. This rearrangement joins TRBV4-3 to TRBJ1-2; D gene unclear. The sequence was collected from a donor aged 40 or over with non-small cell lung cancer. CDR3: CASSPLLGTNYGYTF. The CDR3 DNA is TGCGCCAGCAGCCCCTTATTGGGTACGAACTATGGCTACACCTTC.